The 11 T cell receptor beta chains in this list originate from one sample, sequenced in a study of T cell repertoires in cytomegalovirus infection. MiXCR, applied by TCRdb to the reads, yields one record per CDR3 protein. Counted here are about 130,000 distinct CDR3 sequences, less than 9.5% occurring once; the ten biggest clones make up 10%. The material sequenced was PBMCs. The receptors stem from a human donor in good health (CMV status not recorded). Some clones in this sample may be carry-over from other donors' samples.

This clonotype was seen at least ten times. The rearrangement links TRBV6-9 to TRBJ2-1; the D call may be TRBD1 or TRBD2 (7 bases each). The CDR3 has 20 amino acids. Trimming stripped 0 bases from V and 12 bases from J, with 33 bases between. Looked up from germline, CDR1 is MNHGY and CDR2 is SVAAGI. The CDR3, as DNA: TGTGCCAGCAGTTATTCTATTGAGACAGGGCCCTTAAGCGGGGAAGAAGGGCAGTTCTTC. This translates into CASSYSIETGPLSGEEGQFF.

This clonotype was picked up many times. This chain links TRBV20-1 with TRBJ1-4, with 9 bases identical to TRBD1. This CDR3 comprises 15 residues. In germline, CDR1 is DFQATT, CDR2 SNEGSKA (reference sequence). Trimming removed 6 bases from V and 2 bases from J; junction bases left unmatched: 7. In nucleotides, the CDR3 is TGCAGTGCAAAAAATACAGGGGGCACTAATGAAAAACTGTTTTTT. Protein sequence: CSAKNTGGTNEKLFF.

This clonotype was detected many times. The V gene is TRBV2, the J gene TRBJ1-1, with D perhaps TRBD1 (5 bases). The CDR3 sequence is 14 residues long. Germline lookup yields CDR1 SNHLY and CDR2 FYNNEI. The V end was cut by 6 bases, the J end by 0 bases, with 11 bases between. The CDR3 protein is CASRRWGVNTEAFF. CDR3 bases: TGTGCCAGCAGACGGTGGGGGGTGAACACTGAAGCTTTCTTT.

This clonotype was detected a few times. V is TRBV25-1 and J is TRBJ1-4; D gene uncertain. V shed 3 bases and J shed 10 bases, with 9 bases lying between them. This CDR3 has 12 residues. Germline V gene sequence: CDR1 MGHDK, CDR2 SYGVNS. In DNA form, the CDR3 reads TGTGCCAGCAGTGACACGAAAGGAAAACTGTTTTTT. Amino acids: CASSDTKGKLFF.

V usage is TRBV6-1 and J usage is TRBJ2-2; TRBD1 aligns across 9 bases. There are 19 residues in the CDR3. The germline V gene has CDR1 MNHNS and CDR2 SASEGT. J was trimmed by 1 base and V by 7 bases; bases with no gene match: 16. CDR3 loop: CASKNPGQGSNLNTGELFF. The CDR3 DNA reads TGTGCCAGCAAAAATCCGGGACAGGGATCGAATTTGAACACCGGGGAGCTGTTTTTT.

This clonotype showed up just a few times. The chain is built from TRBV6-2 or TRBV6-3 and TRBJ1-1, with a possible D match to TRBD1 (6 bases). Looked up from germline, CDR1 is MNHEY and CDR2 is SVGEGT. Trimming pared 5 bases from V and 3 bases from J, leaving 13 bases between. The CDR3 has 14 residues. The CDR3 region has the DNA TGTGCCAGCAGTCTAACAGGGTGGGACACTGAAGCTTTCTTT. Protein sequence: CASSLTGWDTEAFF.

This clonotype was recorded at least ten times. The V and J genes are TRBV28 and TRBJ2-6; the match to TRBD2 covers 13 bases. The germline V gene encodes CDR1 MDHEN and CDR2 SYDVKM. The CDR3 is made up of 18 amino acids. V shed 5 bases, J shed 0 bases, and the junction held 4 bases outside the gene matches. The CDR3 is CASSRTSGGVSGANVLTF. CDR3 in DNA: TGTGCCAGCAGTCGGACTAGCGGGGGTGTCTCTGGGGCCAACGTCCTGACTTTC. Based on the CDR3 plus reference TRBV28 and TRBJ2-6, the full variable domain is DVKVTQSSRYLVKRTGEKVFLECVQDMDHENMFWYRQDPGLGLRLIYFSYDVKMKEKGDIPEGYSVSREKKERFSLILESASTNQTSMYLCASSRTSGGVSGANVLTFGAGSRLTVL.

This clonotype was detected many times. This chain links TRBV19 with TRBJ2-6, with D unclear. Germline V gives CDR1 LNHDA, CDR2 SQIVND (reference sequence). This CDR3 has 15 amino acids. Trimming removed 5 bases at V and 0 bases at J, with 8 bases between. CDR3 in DNA: TGTGCCAGTAGTTTCGGCCTCTCTGGGGCCAACGTCCTGACTTTC. This sequence encodes CASSFGLSGANVLTF. Full variable domain (missing parts from reference TRBV19 and TRBJ2-6): DGGITQSPKYLFRKEGQNVTLSCEQNLNHDAMYWYRQDPGQGLRLIYYSQIVNDFQKGDIAEGYSVSREKKESFPLTVTSAQKNPTAFYLCASSFGLSGANVLTFGAGSRLTVL.

This clonotype appeared once. A much larger clone differs by one base, so this may be a read error. The chain joins TRBV12-3 or TRBV12-4 to TRBJ2-2, with D tentatively TRBD2 (5 bases). The CDR3 length is 12 residues. The CDR3 coding sequence is TGTGCCAGCAGCCCCGAATCCGGGGAGCAGTTTTTT. It translates to CASSPESGEQFF.

This rearrangement joins TRBV5-1 to TRBJ1-3, with 8 nucleotides matching TRBD1. V lost 3 bases and J lost 0; bases outside the gene matches: 5. Per the germline V gene, CDR1 is SGHRS and CDR2 is YFSETQ. This CDR3 has 16 amino acids. CDR3 nucleotides: TGCGCCAGCAGCTCGGGACAGGCGATCTCTGGAAACACCATATATTTT. This encodes CASSSGQAISGNTIYF.

In its sample, this clonotype was seen many times. The rearrangement uses TRBV6-5 and TRBJ2-3; D unclear. Germline values: CDR1 MNHEY, CDR2 SVGAGI. Deletions cut 0 bases from V and 8 bases from J, with 21 bases between. The length of the CDR3 is 17 residues. Here the CDR3 DNA reads TGTGCCAGCAGTTACTCGCAAACCACCCCCCTCAATGCTACGCAGTATTTT. It is translated as CASSYSQTTPLNATQYF.